Listed here are 23 T cell receptor beta chains from one sample, sequenced in a study of T cells after yellow fever vaccination. TCRdb re-analysed the 5' RACE reads in MiXCR, keeping a single row per CDR3 protein. The data contain under 300,000 distinct CDR3 sequences, 6.9% of them singletons. The sample in question was CD4+ T cells sorted from PBMCs, obtained 15 days after the yellow fever booster vaccination. The receptors stem from a man aged 25 to 40 who received the YFV17D yellow fever vaccine.

This clonotype has a count of ten or more. This sequence joins TRBV29-1 and TRBJ2-3; D unresolved. This CDR3 has 12 amino acids. CDR1 and CDR2 (germline): SQVTM, ANQGSEA. Deletions cut 1 base from V and 2 bases from J, with 4 bases between. The CDR3 nucleotides read TGCAGCGTTGAAGGGGCCACAGATACGCAGTATTTT. Its protein product is CSVEGATDTQYF.

V gene TRBV5-1 combines with J gene TRBJ2-7; 9 nucleotides line up with TRBD2. Unmatched junction bases numbered 1, after V lost 7 bases and J lost 2 bases. CDR3 length: 12 amino acids. Germline CDR1 and CDR2: SGHRS and YFSETQ. The DNA of the CDR3 is TGCGCCAGCGGGACTAGCACCTACGAGCAGTACTTC. As protein: CASGTSTYEQYF.

In this sample, this clonotype turned up many times. The chain recombines TRBV12-3 or TRBV12-4 with TRBJ2-3; D not resolved. The CDR3 spans 13 residues. Trimming stripped 6 bases from V and 4 bases from J, with 11 bases between. This CDR3 is CASSGGMADTQYF. In DNA form, the CDR3 reads TGTGCCAGCAGCGGTGGAATGGCAGATACGCAGTATTTT.

This clonotype was picked up a small number of times. This chain links TRBV10-3 with TRBJ2-5; 11 bases fit TRBD2. This CDR3 has 14 residues. Germline CDR1 is ENHRY and CDR2 is SYGVKD. CDR3 sequence: CAIAGGPIPETQYF. In DNA form, the CDR3 reads TGTGCAATAGCGGGAGGGCCTATCCCAGAGACCCAGTACTTC.

The rearrangement uses TRBV20-1 and TRBJ1-1; 7 nucleotides align to TRBD1. This CDR3 spans 13 amino acids. Germline V lookup: CDR1 DFQATT, CDR2 SNEGSKA (reference sequence). V gave up 5 bases and J gave up 0 bases; unmatched junction bases: 3. The DNA of the CDR3 is TGCAGTGCTGGGGGACAGATGAACACTGAAGCTTTCTTT. Amino acids: CSAGGQMNTEAFF.

Points on this clonotype: The conserved closing phenylalanine or tryptophan is absent in this CDR3, likely reflecting a read error. The chain couples TRBV12-3 or TRBV12-4 to TRBJ1-2, with a possible D match to TRBD1 (5 bases). CDR3 length: 14 residues. V was shortened by 3 bases and J by 4 bases, with 12 bases between the two germline ends. The CDR3 protein is CASSFIGTIYGYTL. CDR3 nucleotides: TGTGCCAGCAGTTTTATAGGGACTATCTATGGCTACACCTTA.

This clonotype was recorded many times. The rearrangement uses TRBV3-1 and TRBJ2-7; D is perhaps TRBD2 (6 bases). The ends were cut back, 0 bases at V and 3 bases at J, with 15 bases in the middle. Germline values: CDR1 LGHDT, CDR2 YNNKEL (reference sequence). The CDR3 runs to 16 residues. Here the CDR3 DNA reads TGTGCCAGCAGCCAAGACCCATCGGGACTCATCTACGAGCAGTACTTC. Translating gives CASSQDPSGLIYEQYF.

This chain connects TRBV6-5 to TRBJ1-3, with D possibly matching TRBD1 (5 bases). This CDR3 region has 16 residues. The V end lost 7 bases, the J end lost 0 bases, and 16 bases lay between the germline ends. Germline V gene sequence: CDR1 MNHEY, CDR2 SVGAGI. DNA of the CDR3: TGTGCCAGCAAGGGGCAGGCCTACCTCTCTGGAAACACCATATATTTT. Protein product: CASKGQAYLSGNTIYF.

CDR3 in amino acids: CASSLSIQETQYF. The CDR3 bases are TGCGCCAGCAGCTTAAGCATCCAAGAGACCCAGTACTTC. V gene TRBV5-1 combines with J gene TRBJ2-5; D not resolved. Germline V CDR1 and CDR2: SGHRS, YFSETQ. CDR3 size: 13 residues. Trimming took off 2 bases at V and 1 base at J, with 6 bases between the two ends.

The CDR3 DNA reads as TGTGCCAGTAGTAATAGCGGGAAAGGCGTGGAGACCCAGTACTTC. It yields the protein CASSNSGKGVETQYF. This rearrangement joins TRBV19 to TRBJ2-5, with TRBD2 identical over 8 bases. Germline lookup yields CDR1 LNHDA and CDR2 SQIVND (reference sequence). V lost 4 bases to trimming and J lost 5 bases; unmatched junction nucleotides: 9. The CDR3 has 15 residues.

This clonotype appeared a few times. The V call is TRBV21-1, the J call TRBJ2-7. TRBV21-1 is described as a pseudogene. The length of the CDR3 is 13 residues. CDR3 DNA sequence: TGTGCCACCCGACACGACATCTCCTACGAGCAGTACTTC. Its translation: CATRHDISYEQYF.

This clonotype occurred a few times. The genes are TRBV4-3 and TRBJ2-3, with 7 bases fitting TRBD2. After removal of 3 bases from V and 3 bases from J, the junction contained 6 bases not matched to a gene. The CDR3 loop spans 15 amino acids. Germline values: CDR1 LGHNA, CDR2 YSLEER. The CDR3 loop is CASSHSSSGTDTQYF. In DNA, the CDR3 is TGCGCCAGCAGCCACTCCTCTAGCGGTACAGATACGCAGTATTTT.

J is TRBJ2-1 and V is TRBV29-1; D uncertain. CDR1 and CDR2 from the germline V gene are SQVTM and ANQGSEA. The CDR3 sequence is 15 residues long. Trimming took 6 bases from V and 1 from J, leaving 16 bases between them. The CDR3 region is CSVGWGLRSYNEQFF. The CDR3 DNA is TGCAGCGTGGGTTGGGGTCTCAGATCCTACAATGAGCAGTTCTTC.

The chain joins TRBV20-1 to TRBJ1-4; D is unresolved. Trimming removed 5 bases from V and 5 bases from J, with 15 bases in between. CDR1 and CDR2 from the germline V gene are DFQATT and SNEGSKA (reference sequence). This CDR3 has 14 residues. DNA for the CDR3: TGCAGTGCTGAGCCCAGGAGGGCAAATGAAAAACTGTTTTTT. This codes for CSAEPRRANEKLFF.

In this sample, this clonotype turned up many times. This chain uses TRBV6-1 with TRBJ2-3; 7 positions match TRBD1. The trim removed 8 bases at V and 0 bases at J, leaving 5 bases unmatched. Germline CDR1 reads MNHNS; CDR2 reads SASEGT. This CDR3 spans 14 amino acids. DNA for the CDR3: TGTGCCAGCCGGGACAGTAGCAGCACAGATACGCAGTATTTT. Protein: CASRDSSSTDTQYF.

The genes are TRBV12-3 or TRBV12-4 and TRBJ2-3, with 7 bases lining up with TRBD2. J gave up 4 bases and V 3 bases, and 13 bases lay outside the gene matches. The CDR3 is 17 amino acids. The CDR3 is CASSFGRLAFFADTQYF. The CDR3 DNA follows: TGTGCCAGCAGTTTCGGACGACTAGCTTTTTTCGCAGATACGCAGTATTTT.

This clonotype was seen more than once but under ten times. J is TRBJ1-4 and V is TRBV7-2; no firm D call. The ends were cut back, 2 bases at V and 8 bases at J, with 15 bases in the middle. CDR3 length: 15 residues. The germline V gene encodes CDR1 SGHTA and CDR2 FQGNSA. The CDR3 is CASSLFHGKKEKLFF. CDR3 DNA sequence: TGTGCCAGCAGCTTATTTCACGGGAAGAAGGAAAAACTGTTTTTT.

The chain employs TRBV6-5 and TRBJ2-5; the D is unclear. V was clipped by 2 bases and J by 0 bases, with 16 bases between them. CDR3 length equals 17 residues. The V gene's germline CDR1 is MNHEY and CDR2 SVGAGI. The CDR3 sequence: CASSYPFLDRYQETQYF. The CDR3 DNA sequence: TGTGCCAGCAGTTACCCTTTCTTGGACCGCTACCAAGAGACCCAGTACTTC.

This clonotype was seen at least ten times. The chain has TRBV12-3 or TRBV12-4 and TRBJ1-5; D uncertain. V lost 3 bases, J lost 5 bases, and 8 bases lay in between. The CDR3 covers 13 residues. The CDR3 spells CASSFNEDQPQHF. The CDR3, as DNA: TGTGCCAGCAGTTTTAACGAGGATCAGCCCCAGCATTTT.

The sample holds many counts of this clonotype. The chain combines TRBV11-2 with TRBJ2-3, with unresolved D. Trimming stripped 5 bases from V and 3 bases from J, with 18 bases between. The germline gives CDR1 SGHAT, CDR2 FQNNGV. CDR3 length: 16 residues. The CDR3 spells CASSLGPSPTTDTQYF. The CDR3 DNA is TGTGCCAGCAGCCTCGGGCCAAGCCCTACGACAGATACGCAGTATTTT.

In this sample, this clonotype turned up a few times. The J gene is TRBJ2-3, the V gene TRBV7-2; tentative D call: TRBD1 (6 bases). The germline V gene encodes CDR1 SGHTA and CDR2 FQGNSA. CDR3 length equals 17 residues. Trimming pared 5 bases from V and 4 bases from J, leaving 22 bases between. The CDR3 region is CASSRFGTPSGADTQYF. The CDR3 DNA reads as TGTGCCAGCAGCCGATTCGGGACACCCTCTGGAGCAGATACGCAGTATTTT.

This clonotype came up a few times. V usage is TRBV7-9 and J usage is TRBJ2-1; TRBD2 aligns across 8 bases. This CDR3 is 16 amino acids long. Trimming at V came to 5 bases and at J to 0 bases, leaving 6 bases not matched to a gene. Germline CDR1 is SEHNR and CDR2 is FQNEAQ (reference sequence). The CDR3 reads CASSRERGSSYNEQFF. CDR3 in DNA: TGTGCCAGCAGCCGAGAGCGGGGGAGCTCCTACAATGAGCAGTTCTTC.

This clonotype has just a few counts. V is TRBV14 and J is TRBJ2-1; D gene unclear. This CDR3 is built from 17 residues. CDR1 and CDR2 (germline): SGHDN, FVKESK. The V end was cut by 1 base, the J end by 0 bases, with 13 bases between. The CDR3, as DNA: TGTGCCAGCAGCCAAGGGGGTAGTCCGACCTCCTACAATGAGCAGTTCTTC. Residues: CASSQGGSPTSYNEQFF.